Listed here is a single TCR beta chain. The table lists this clonotype with many counts. Its antigen is still unknown. Qualities for individual bases were not recorded, and no much larger clone is one base off. CDR1 MNHEY and CDR2 SVGEGT were looked up in the germline V gene. The junction shows trimming of 2 bases on V and 1 base on J, plus 8 bases between the germline ends. Measured from the cysteine to the phenylalanine, the CDR3 is 14 residues long. Of all the DNA, just the CDR3 is kept, 42 bases in frame from base 1. This specimen comes from a study of T cell repertoires in cytomegalovirus infection (dated by TCRdb to between 2017 and 2020). Background for the entire study: Donor HLA type was relevant to the analysis, because carriage of CMV infection together with the matching HLA type was indicated by public TCR beta signatures. General findings and caveats noted by the study authors: The ex vivo response was dominated by HLA-C-restricted CMV-specific TCR beta clonotypes, which also provided the single most frequent clonotype in two of eight donors. In both this cohort and an independent cohort of more than 350 donors, the cumulative frequency of public TCR beta family members distinguished carriers of CMV infection plus the relevant HLA type.

Sequencing was carried out with an Illumina HiSeq 1500. TCRdb applied fastp at Q25 and MiXCR to the public reads, then kept only in-frame beta chains. Here each entry gathers all rows of one CDR3 protein and keeps the most common genes and DNA. This sample gives around 250,000 distinct CDR3 sequences in total; about 17% of them show up just once. Jointly, the top ten make up around 43% of the sample. The receptor was derived from a human donor in good health (CMV status not recorded). Some clones in this sample may be carry-over from other donors' samples. The V gene is TRBV6-2 or TRBV6-3 and the J gene is TRBJ1-1; there is no confident call for the D gene. The sample was CD8+ T cells from PBMCs. The CDR3 protein is CASSYEFPNTEAFF. The DNA reads TGTGCCAGCAGTTACGAGTTTCCGAACACTGAAGCTTTCTTT.